The clone carrying this T cell receptor (beta chain) appeared a few times. The entry originates in a study of T cells after yellow fever vaccination. Germline V gene data show CDR1 as LNHDA and CDR2 as SQIVND (reference sequence). This CDR3 comprises 13 residues. V lost 5 bases, J lost 8 bases, and 13 bases lay in between. Via MiXCR, TCRdb re-called the 5' RACE reads, giving one row per CDR3 protein. The sample includes 200,000 to 300,000 distinct CDR3 sequences, 10% to 15% of them seen just once. The specimen was CD4+ T cells sorted from PBMCs, collected 45 days after the yellow fever booster vaccination. This TCR was sampled from a man aged 25 to 40 who received the YFV17D yellow fever vaccine. The chain couples TRBV19 to TRBJ1-5; D may be TRBD1 (6 bases). The chain's CDR3 is CASSLRAGEPQHF. The CDR3 DNA sequence: TGTGCCAGTAGTCTGAGGGCAGGGGAGCCCCAGCATTTT.